Shown below are 2 T cell receptor beta chains from a single sample sequenced in a study of blood T cell repertoires in COVID-19. Using immunoSEQ multiplex PCR, the repertoire was profiled, and TCRdb retains in-frame clones only, with some absent. This repertoire shows about 56,000 clones, roughly 87% found once; its top ten account for 43%. What was sequenced was peripheral blood. These receptors originate from a woman aged 55-75 years with COVID-19, enrolled during active disease.

The chain has TRBV6-1 and TRBJ2-7; D is uncertain. Germline V gene lookup returns CDR1 MNHNS and CDR2 SASEGT. This CDR3 contains 15 residues. The V gene lost 2 bases and the J gene lost 0 bases, with 11 bases spanning the gap. CDR3: CASSERRPPSYEQYF. The DNA for the CDR3 is TGTGCCAGCAGTGAACGCAGGCCACCCTCCTACGAGCAGTACTTC.

The rearrangement links TRBV19 to TRBJ2-1; 7 bases match TRBD2. This CDR3 comprises 15 residues. Per the germline V gene, CDR1 is LNHDA and CDR2 is SQIVND (reference sequence). V lost 3 bases and J lost 4; bases outside the gene matches: 6. The CDR3 nucleotides read TGTGCCAGTAGTATCGGGGGAGGGCCGTACAATGAGCAGTTCTTC. Translated, it gives CASSIGGGPYNEQFF.